This T cell receptor beta chain is drawn from a study of blood T cell repertoires in COVID-19. In the study overall: Sources were T cells, B-cell-depleted T cells, or PBMCs; the material itself was cDNA or gDNA.

The repertoire was sequenced with immunoSEQ multiplex PCR; TCRdb's copy has only in-frame clones and lacks some. The data show 250,000 to 300,000 clones, 89% seen once. The junction had 3 bases not matched to a gene; V was cut back by 6 bases and J by 3 bases. This CDR3 is built from 12 residues. Germline CDR1 SQVTM, CDR2 ANQGSEA. This TCR derives from a woman aged 40 to 49 who had recovered from COVID-19. The specimen was peripheral blood. The chain joins TRBV29-1 to TRBJ2-5; TRBD1 matches at 8 bases. As DNA, the CDR3 is TGCAGCGTGAGGACAGGGAAAGAGACCCAGTACTTC. Its protein is CSVRTGKETQYF.